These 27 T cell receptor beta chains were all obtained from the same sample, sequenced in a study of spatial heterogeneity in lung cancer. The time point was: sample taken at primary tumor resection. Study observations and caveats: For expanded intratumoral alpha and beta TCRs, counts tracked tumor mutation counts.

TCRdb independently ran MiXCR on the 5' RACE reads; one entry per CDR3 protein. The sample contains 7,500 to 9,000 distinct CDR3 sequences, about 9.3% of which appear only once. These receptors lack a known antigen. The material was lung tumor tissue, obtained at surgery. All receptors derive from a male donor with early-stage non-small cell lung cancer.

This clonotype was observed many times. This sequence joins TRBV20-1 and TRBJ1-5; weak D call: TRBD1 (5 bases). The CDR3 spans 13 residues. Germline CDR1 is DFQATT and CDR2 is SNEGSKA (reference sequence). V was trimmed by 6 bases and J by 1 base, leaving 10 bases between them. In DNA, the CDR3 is TGCAGTGCCGCCAGGGACAGCAATCAGCCCCAGCATTTT. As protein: CSAARDSNQPQHF.

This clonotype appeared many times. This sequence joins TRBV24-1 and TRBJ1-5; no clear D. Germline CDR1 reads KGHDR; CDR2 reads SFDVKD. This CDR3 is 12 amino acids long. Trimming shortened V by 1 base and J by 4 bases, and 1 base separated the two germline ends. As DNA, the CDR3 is TGTGCCACCAGTGATTTAAATCAGCCCCAGCATTTT. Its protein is CATSDLNQPQHF.

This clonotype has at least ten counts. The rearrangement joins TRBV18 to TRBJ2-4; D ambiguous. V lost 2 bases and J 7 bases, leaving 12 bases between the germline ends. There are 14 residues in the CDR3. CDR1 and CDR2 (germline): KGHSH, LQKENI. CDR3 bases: TGTGCCAGCTCACCAATTGTCCAGGCGAACATTCAGTACTTC. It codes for CASSPIVQANIQYF.

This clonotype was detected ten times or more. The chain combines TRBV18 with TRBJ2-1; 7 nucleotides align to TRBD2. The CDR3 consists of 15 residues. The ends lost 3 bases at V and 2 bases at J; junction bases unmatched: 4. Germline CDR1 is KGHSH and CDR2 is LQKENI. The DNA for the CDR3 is TGTGCCAGCTCACCGGGGGGAGGGGCCTACAATGAGCAGTTCTTC. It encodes CASSPGGGAYNEQFF.

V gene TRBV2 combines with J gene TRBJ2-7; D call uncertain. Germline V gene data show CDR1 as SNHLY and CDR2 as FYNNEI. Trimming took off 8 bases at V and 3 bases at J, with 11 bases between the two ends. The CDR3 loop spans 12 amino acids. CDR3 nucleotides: TGTGCCAGCGGACCTGAGGACTACGAGCAGTACTTC. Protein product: CASGPEDYEQYF.

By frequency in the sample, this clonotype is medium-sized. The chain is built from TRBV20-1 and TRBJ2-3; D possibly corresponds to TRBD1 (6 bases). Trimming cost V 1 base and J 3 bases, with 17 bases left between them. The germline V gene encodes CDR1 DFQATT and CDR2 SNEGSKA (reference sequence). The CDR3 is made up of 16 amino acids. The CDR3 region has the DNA TGCAGTGCTAGAGTTGAAACAGGGATCGGAACAGATACGCAGTATTTT. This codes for CSARVETGIGTDTQYF.

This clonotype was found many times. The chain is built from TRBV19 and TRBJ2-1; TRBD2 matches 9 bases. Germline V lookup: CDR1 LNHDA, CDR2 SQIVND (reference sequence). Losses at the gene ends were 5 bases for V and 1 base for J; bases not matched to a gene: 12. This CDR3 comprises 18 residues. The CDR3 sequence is CASSWRLAGAMSYNEQFF. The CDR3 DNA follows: TGTGCCAGTAGTTGGAGGTTAGCGGGGGCTATGTCCTACAATGAGCAGTTCTTC.

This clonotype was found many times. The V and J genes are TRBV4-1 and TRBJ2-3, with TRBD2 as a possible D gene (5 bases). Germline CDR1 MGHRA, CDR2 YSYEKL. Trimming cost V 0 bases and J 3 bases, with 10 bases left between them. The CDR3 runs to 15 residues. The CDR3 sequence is CASSQDPGKTDTQYF. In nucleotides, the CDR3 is TGCGCCAGCAGCCAAGATCCCGGGAAGACAGATACGCAGTATTTT.

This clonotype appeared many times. CDR3 nucleotides: TGTGCCAGCCACTCCCTGGGGGCTAACTATGGCTACACCTTC. Translating it yields CASHSLGANYGYTF. This chain uses TRBV19 with TRBJ1-2, with D possibly TRBD1 on 5 matching bases. Germline V gene sequence: CDR1 LNHDA, CDR2 SQIVND (reference sequence). V gave up 9 bases and J gave up 0 bases, with 14 bases separating them. The CDR3 length is 14 residues.

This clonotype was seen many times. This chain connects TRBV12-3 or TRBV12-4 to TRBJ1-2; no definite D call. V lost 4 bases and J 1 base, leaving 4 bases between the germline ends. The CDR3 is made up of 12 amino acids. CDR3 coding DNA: TGTGCCAGCAGTTGGGGTAACTATGGCTACACCTTC. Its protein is CASSWGNYGYTF.

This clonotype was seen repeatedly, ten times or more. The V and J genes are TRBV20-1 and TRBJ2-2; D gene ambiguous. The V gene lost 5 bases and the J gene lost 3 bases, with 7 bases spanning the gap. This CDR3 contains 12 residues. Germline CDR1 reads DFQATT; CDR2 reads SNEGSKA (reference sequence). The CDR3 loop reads CSAFRDTGELFF. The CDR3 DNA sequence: TGCAGTGCTTTCCGGGACACCGGGGAGCTGTTTTTT.

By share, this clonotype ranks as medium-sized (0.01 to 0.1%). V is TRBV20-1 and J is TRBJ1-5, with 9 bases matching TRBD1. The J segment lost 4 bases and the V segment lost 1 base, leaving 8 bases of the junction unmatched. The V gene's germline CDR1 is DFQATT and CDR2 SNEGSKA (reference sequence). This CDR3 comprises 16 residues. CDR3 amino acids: CSARVRRQGGNQPQHF. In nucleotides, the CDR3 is TGCAGTGCTAGAGTAAGAAGACAGGGGGGGAATCAGCCCCAGCATTTT.

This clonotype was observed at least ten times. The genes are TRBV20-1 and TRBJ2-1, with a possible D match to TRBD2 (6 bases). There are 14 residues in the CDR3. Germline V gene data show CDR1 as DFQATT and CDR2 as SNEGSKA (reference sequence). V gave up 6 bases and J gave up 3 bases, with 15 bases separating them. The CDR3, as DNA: TGCAGTGCCGGAGGCGGGATAGGCTACAATGAGCAGTTCTTC. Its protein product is CSAGGGIGYNEQFF.

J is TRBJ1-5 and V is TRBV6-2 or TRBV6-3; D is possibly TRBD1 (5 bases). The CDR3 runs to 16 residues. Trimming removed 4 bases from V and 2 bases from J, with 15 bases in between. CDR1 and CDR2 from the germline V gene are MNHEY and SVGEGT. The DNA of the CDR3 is TGTGCCAGCAGTTGGGGCCTCTTAGCGGGCAATCAGCCCCAGCATTTT. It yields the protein CASSWGLLAGNQPQHF.

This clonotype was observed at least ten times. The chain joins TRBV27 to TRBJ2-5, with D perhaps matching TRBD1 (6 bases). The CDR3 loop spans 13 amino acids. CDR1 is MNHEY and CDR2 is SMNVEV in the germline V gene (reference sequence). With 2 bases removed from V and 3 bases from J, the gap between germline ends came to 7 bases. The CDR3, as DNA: TGTGCCAGCAGTTTAAGGGGGAAAGAGACCCAGTACTTC. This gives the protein CASSLRGKETQYF.

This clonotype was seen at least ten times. Written as DNA, the CDR3 is TGTGCCAGCAGCTTAGGTCCCCAAACGCAGTATTTT. Protein product: CASSLGPQTQYF. The chain carries TRBV7-8 and TRBJ2-3, with unresolved D. The CDR3 spans 12 residues. Trimming cost V 1 base and J 9 bases, with 8 bases left between them. CDR1 SGHVS and CDR2 FQNEAQ come from the germline V gene.

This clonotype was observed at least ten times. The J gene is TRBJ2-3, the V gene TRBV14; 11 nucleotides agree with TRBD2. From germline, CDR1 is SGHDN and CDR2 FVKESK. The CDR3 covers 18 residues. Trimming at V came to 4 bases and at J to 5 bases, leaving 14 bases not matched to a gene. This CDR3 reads CASSLIAGGPSRKDTQYF. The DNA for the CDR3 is TGTGCCAGCAGCCTCATAGCGGGAGGGCCCTCAAGAAAAGATACGCAGTATTTT.

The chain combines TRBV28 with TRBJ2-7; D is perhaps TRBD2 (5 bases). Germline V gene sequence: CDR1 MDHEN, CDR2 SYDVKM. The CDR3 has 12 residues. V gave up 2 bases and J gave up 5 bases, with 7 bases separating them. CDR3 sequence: CASSLPGNEQYV. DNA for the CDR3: TGTGCCAGCAGTTTACCGGGGAACGAGCAGTACGTC.

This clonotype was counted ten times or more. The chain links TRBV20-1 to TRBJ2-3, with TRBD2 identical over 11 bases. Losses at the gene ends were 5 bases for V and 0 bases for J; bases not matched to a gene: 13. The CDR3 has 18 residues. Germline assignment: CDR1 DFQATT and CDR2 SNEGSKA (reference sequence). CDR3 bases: TGCAGTGCTTATCCCGGGACTAGCGGAGTTACTAGCACAGATACGCAGTATTTT. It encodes CSAYPGTSGVTSTDTQYF.

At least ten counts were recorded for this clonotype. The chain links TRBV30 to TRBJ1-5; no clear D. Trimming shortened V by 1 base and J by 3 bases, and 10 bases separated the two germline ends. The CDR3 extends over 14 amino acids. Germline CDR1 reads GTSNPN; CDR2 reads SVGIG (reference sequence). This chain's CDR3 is CAWSEGRNNQPQHF. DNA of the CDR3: TGTGCCTGGAGTGAAGGGCGAAACAATCAGCCCCAGCATTTT.

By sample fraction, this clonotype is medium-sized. The CDR3 nucleotides read TGTGCCAGCAGGTTGACCGGGACAGGGGGTCTTTCCTACGAGCAGTACTTC. Protein product: CASRLTGTGGLSYEQYF. J is TRBJ2-7 and V is TRBV27, with 11 positions matching TRBD1. The V gene's germline CDR1 is MNHEY and CDR2 SMNVEV (reference sequence). Losses at the gene ends were 6 bases for V and 1 base for J; bases not matched to a gene: 11. CDR3 size: 17 residues.

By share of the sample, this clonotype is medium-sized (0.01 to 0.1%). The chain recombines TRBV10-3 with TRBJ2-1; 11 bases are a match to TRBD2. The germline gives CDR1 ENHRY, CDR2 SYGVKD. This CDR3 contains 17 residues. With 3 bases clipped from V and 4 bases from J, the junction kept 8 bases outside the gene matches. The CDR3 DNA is TGTGCCATCAGTGAAGGGACTAGCGGCGTAGGGTACAATGAGCAGTTCTTC. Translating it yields CAISEGTSGVGYNEQFF.

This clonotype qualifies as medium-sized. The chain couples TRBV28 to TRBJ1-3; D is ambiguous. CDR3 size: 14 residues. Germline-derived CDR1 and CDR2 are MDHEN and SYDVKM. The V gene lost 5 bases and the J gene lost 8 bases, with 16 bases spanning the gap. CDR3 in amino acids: CASSRGGSQDTIYF. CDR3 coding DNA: TGTGCCAGCAGTCGGGGTGGAAGTCAGGACACCATATATTTT.

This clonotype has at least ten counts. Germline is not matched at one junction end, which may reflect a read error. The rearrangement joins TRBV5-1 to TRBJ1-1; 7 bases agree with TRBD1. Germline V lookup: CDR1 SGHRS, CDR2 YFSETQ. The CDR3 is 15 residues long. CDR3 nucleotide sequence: TGCGCCAGCAGCTCAGGGACAGTTCTGAACCCTGAAGCTTTCTTT. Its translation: CASSSGTVLNPEAFF.

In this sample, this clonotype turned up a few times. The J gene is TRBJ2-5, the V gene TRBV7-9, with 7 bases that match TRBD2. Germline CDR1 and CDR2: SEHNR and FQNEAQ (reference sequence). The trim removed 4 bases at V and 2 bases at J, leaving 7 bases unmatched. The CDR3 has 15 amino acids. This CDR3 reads CASSYRGLKQETQYF. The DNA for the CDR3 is TGTGCCAGCAGCTACCGGGGACTAAAGCAAGAGACCCAGTACTTC.

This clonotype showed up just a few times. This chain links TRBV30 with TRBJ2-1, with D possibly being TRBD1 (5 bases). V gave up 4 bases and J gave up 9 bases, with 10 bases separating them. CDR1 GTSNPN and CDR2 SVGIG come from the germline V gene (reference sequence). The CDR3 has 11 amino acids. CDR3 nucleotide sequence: TGTGCCTGGACCAGGGTCGGTGAGCAGTTCTTC. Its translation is CAWTRVGEQFF.

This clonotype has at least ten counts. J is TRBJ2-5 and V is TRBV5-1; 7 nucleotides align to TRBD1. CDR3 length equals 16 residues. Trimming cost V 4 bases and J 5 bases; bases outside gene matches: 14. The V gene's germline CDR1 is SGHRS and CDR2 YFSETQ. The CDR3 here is CASSPGTEYSGETQYF. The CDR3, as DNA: TGCGCCAGCAGCCCCGGGACAGAATACTCGGGGGAGACCCAGTACTTC.